Sequencing of this T cell receptor (beta chain) was carried out in a study of T cell responses to AZD1222 COVID-19 vaccine. Study observations and caveats: Targets within unmutated variant regions were reportedly found for nearly half of spike-specific TCRs. After the peak T cell response, and only then, were repertoires sampled.

V was clipped by 4 bases and J by 5 bases, with 8 bases between them. From germline, CDR1 is ENHRY and CDR2 SYGVKD. This CDR3 has 12 residues. The data were produced by immunoSEQ multiplex PCR, yet TCRdb's version contains in-frame clones alone and is incomplete. The sample records about 180,000 clones, approximately 90% being singletons. On this clone itself: Its specificity is not known.

Material: peripheral blood, obtained on day 0 of AZD1222 vaccination. The receptor was derived from an adult in good health. The chain has TRBV10-3 and TRBJ1-1; D is unclear. The CDR3 region has the DNA TGTGCCATCAGTGTGGGGTCGACTGAAGCTTTCTTT. This gives the protein CAISVGSTEAFF.